This entry lists 21 T cell receptor beta chains sequenced from one sample in a study of metastatic and nonmetastatic thyroid tumors. TCRdb re-clonotyped the PCR reads through MiXCR. The sample yields about 14,000 clones, over 25% seen once. Patients had received no treatment of any kind before thyroid surgery. The sample comprised tumor tissue. The receptor set was obtained from a female donor with papillary thyroid cancer or a benign thyroid nodule (not recorded which). Some clones in this sample may be carry-over from other donors' samples.

This chain connects TRBV30 to TRBJ2-2, with D uncertain. The CDR3 has 13 residues. The germline V and J ends were trimmed by 4 bases and 6 bases, with 12 bases remaining between them. CDR1 and CDR2 from the germline V gene are GTSNPN and SVGIG (reference sequence). The CDR3 sequence: CAWTRVGPGELFF. The CDR3 DNA sequence: TGTGCCTGGACCCGAGTCGGGCCCGGGGAGCTGTTTTTT.

In its sample, this clone ranks as medium-sized. The V and J genes are TRBV2 and TRBJ1-5, with D hard to call. Trimming shortened V by 2 bases and J by 6 bases, and 17 bases separated the two germline ends. Germline V gene data show CDR1 as SNHLY and CDR2 as FYNNEI. This CDR3 is built from 16 residues. The CDR3 region has the DNA TGTGCCAGCAGTGAAACCGGGAACAACCCCGGTCAGCCCCAGCATTTT. Encoded protein: CASSETGNNPGQPQHF.

V usage is TRBV12-3 or TRBV12-4 and J usage is TRBJ1-2, with 10 positions matching TRBD1. Trimming took 6 bases from V and 4 from J; bases not matched to a gene: 5. The CDR3 is 14 amino acids. The CDR3 here is CASRRDRGGYGYTF. In DNA form, the CDR3 reads TGTGCCAGCAGACGGGACAGGGGAGGCTATGGCTACACCTTC.

The rearrangement joins TRBV30 to TRBJ1-1, with TRBD1 identical over 7 bases. Trimming cost V 5 bases and J 5 bases; bases outside gene matches: 11. Germline V gene data show CDR1 as GTSNPN and CDR2 as SVGIG (reference sequence). The CDR3 contains 14 residues. CDR3 DNA sequence: TGTGCCTGGGGTCCCCGCAGGGGGTGGACTGAAGCTTTCTTT. It encodes CAWGPRRGWTEAFF. Full variable domain (remainder filled in from reference TRBV30 and TRBJ1-1): SQTIHQWPATLVQPVGSPLSLECTVEGTSNPNLYWYRQAAGRGLQLLFYSVGIGQISSEVPQNLSASRPQDRQFILSSKKLLLSDSGFYLCAWGPRRGWTEAFFGQGTRLTVV.

This clone has only a few counts. This chain connects TRBV6-1 to TRBJ1-4, with 10 bases lining up with TRBD1. Trimming cost V 3 bases and J 5 bases; bases outside gene matches: 6. CDR3 size: 16 residues. The germline gives CDR1 MNHNS, CDR2 SASEGT. The CDR3 spells CASSDLPGQGNEKLFF. As DNA, the CDR3 is TGTGCCAGCAGTGACTTGCCGGGACAGGGGAATGAAAAACTGTTTTTT.

This rearrangement joins TRBV5-4 to TRBJ1-6, with 7 bases aligning to TRBD1. V lost 1 base and J lost 6; bases outside the gene matches: 7. Germline CDR1 reads SGHNT; CDR2 reads YYREEE (reference sequence). This CDR3 contains 16 residues. CDR3 protein: CASSLIEGTANSPLHF. CDR3 DNA: TGTGCCAGCAGCTTGATTGAGGGGACAGCTAATTCACCCCTCCACTTT.

CDR3 loop: CASSSTGRELFF. The CDR3 nucleotides read TGCGCCAGCAGCTCTACAGGGCGGGAGCTGTTTTTT. The chain couples TRBV5-1 to TRBJ2-2; D might be TRBD1 (6 bases). Germline V gene lookup returns CDR1 SGHRS and CDR2 YFSETQ. The CDR3 extends over 12 amino acids. The V end was cut by 3 bases, the J end by 9 bases, with 9 bases between.

This chain connects TRBV30 to TRBJ1-1, with D possibly being TRBD1 (6 bases). CDR3 size: 14 residues. V was cut by 0 bases and J by 2 bases, with 10 bases left in between. Per germline, CDR1 GTSNPN and CDR2 SVGIG (reference sequence). CDR3 loop: CAWSVRGFNTEAFF. The DNA for the CDR3 is TGTGCCTGGAGTGTAAGGGGGTTCAACACTGAAGCTTTCTTT.

The rearrangement links TRBV7-3 to TRBJ2-1, with 9 nucleotides matching TRBD2. The germline gives CDR1 SGHTA, CDR2 FQGTGA. CDR3 size: 15 residues. The J segment lost 7 bases and the V segment lost 6 bases, leaving 10 bases of the junction unmatched. This CDR3 reads CASSVQAGGPNEQFF. CDR3 nucleotide sequence: TGTGCCAGCAGTGTACAGGCGGGAGGGCCGAATGAGCAGTTCTTC.

This chain links TRBV9 with TRBJ2-1; 13 bases align to TRBD2. Germline assignment: CDR1 SGDLS and CDR2 YYNGEE. J lost 9 bases, V lost 0 bases, and 9 bases had no gene match. This CDR3 is 17 amino acids long. CDR3 DNA sequence: TGTGCCAGCAGCGTAGCTACATCCGGACTAGCGGGAGTTGAGCAGTTCTTC. It codes for CASSVATSGLAGVEQFF.

This clone ranks as medium-sized. The V gene is TRBV20-1, the J gene TRBJ1-5; 8 positions match TRBD1. The CDR3 spans 13 residues. V lost 3 bases, J lost 3 bases, and 1 base stayed unmatched. Germline V gene sequence: CDR1 DFQATT, CDR2 SNEGSKA (reference sequence). CDR3 loop: CSARTGANQPQHF. CDR3 in DNA: TGCAGTGCTAGGACAGGGGCCAATCAGCCCCAGCATTTT.

This clone has just a few counts. The chain joins TRBV15 to TRBJ1-5, with TRBD1 as a possible D gene (6 bases). The CDR3 length is 17 residues. V was cut by 8 bases and J by 1 base, with 21 bases left in between. The germline CDR1 and CDR2 sequences are LNHNV and YYDKDF (reference sequence). The CDR3 loop reads CATAQGDMAPSNQPQHF. DNA for the CDR3: TGTGCCACCGCACAGGGTGATATGGCTCCGAGCAATCAGCCCCAGCATTTT.

This clone was seen ten or more times. This rearrangement joins TRBV15 to TRBJ1-3; D gene ambiguous. CDR1 and CDR2 from the germline V gene are LNHNV and YYDKDF (reference sequence). V was cut by 1 base and J by 0 bases, with 10 bases left in between. The CDR3 loop spans 16 amino acids. The CDR3 nucleotides are TGTGCCACCAGCAGAGGACGAGGATCCTCTGGAAACACCATATATTTT. Residues: CATSRGRGSSGNTIYF.

This clone appeared many times. A much bigger clone sits one base away, suggesting this may be a read error. The rearrangement joins TRBV6-1 to TRBJ2-1; 11 positions agree with TRBD2. The CDR3 consists of 16 residues. CDR1 is MNHNS and CDR2 is SASEGT in the germline V gene. The CDR3 nucleotides read TGTGCCAGCAGTGAAGCTAGCGGGGGGGCCTACAATGAGCAGTCCTTC. It translates to CASSEASGGAYNEQSF.

This clone was found a few times. The chain couples TRBV6-2 or TRBV6-3 to TRBJ2-1; D perhaps matches TRBD1 (5 bases). This CDR3 is 16 amino acids long. V was clipped by 6 bases and J by 0 bases, with 15 bases between them. CDR1 MNHEY and CDR2 SVGEGT come from the germline V gene. The DNA of the CDR3 is TGTGCCAGCAGCCTCTACCGACAGAGCTCCTACAATGAGCAGTTCTTC. It specifies CASSLYRQSSYNEQFF.

The chain employs TRBV7-3 and TRBJ2-1, with D perhaps given as TRBD1 or TRBD2 (5 bases each). The V end was cut by 1 base, the J end by 6 bases, with 10 bases between. In germline, CDR1 is SGHTA, CDR2 FQGTGA. The CDR3 length is 14 residues. CDR3 residues: CASSLMGTTNEQFF. CDR3 nucleotide sequence: TGTGCCAGCAGCTTAATGGGGACCACCAATGAGCAGTTCTTC.

In this sample, this clone is medium-sized. V and J are TRBV7-9 and TRBJ1-1; D not certain. CDR3 length: 15 amino acids. Germline CDR1 and CDR2: SEHNR and FQNEAQ (reference sequence). V was pared by 4 bases and J by 5 bases, with 17 bases between. The CDR3 nucleotides are TGTGCCAGCAGCTCGCCCGACCGACCGGGTACTGAAGCTTTCTTT. Translated, it gives CASSSPDRPGTEAFF.

This clone came up many times. This chain links TRBV4-2 with TRBJ2-7; TRBD1 matches at 9 bases. The CDR3 sequence is 16 residues long. With V trimmed by 4 bases and J by 4 bases, 11 bases remained unmatched. The germline gives CDR1 LGHNA, CDR2 YNFKEQ. CDR3: CASSPWTGVRSYEQYF. CDR3 coding DNA: TGTGCCAGCAGCCCATGGACAGGGGTTCGGTCATACGAGCAGTACTTC.

This clone has at least ten counts. V and J are TRBV30 and TRBJ2-2; D may be TRBD1 or TRBD2 (5 bases each). The CDR3 length is 14 residues. V shed 2 bases and J shed 5 bases, with 12 bases lying between them. Germline values: CDR1 GTSNPN, CDR2 SVGIG (reference sequence). The CDR3 region is CAWSLGTETGELFF. CDR3 nucleotides: TGTGCCTGGAGTCTAGGGACGGAGACCGGGGAGCTGTTTTTT.

This clone was detected only a few times. The rearrangement joins TRBV6-1 to TRBJ1-6; unclear D gene. From germline, CDR1 is MNHNS and CDR2 SASEGT. Trimming removed 6 bases at V and 3 bases at J, with 12 bases between. The CDR3 runs to 15 residues. CDR3 amino acids: CASRRTVNYNSPLHF. For the CDR3, the DNA is TGTGCCAGCAGGAGAACAGTTAACTATAATTCACCCCTCCACTTT.

This clone appeared many times. The chain carries TRBV6-1 and TRBJ2-1, with TRBD2 matching 11 bases. CDR3 size: 15 residues. In germline, CDR1 is MNHNS, CDR2 SASEGT. The V segment lost 8 bases and the J segment 4 bases; nucleotides outside the gene matches: 7. In nucleotides, the CDR3 is TGTGCCAGCGGGTCTTTAGCGGGGGGGTACAATGAGCAGTTCTTC. Encoded protein: CASGSLAGGYNEQFF.